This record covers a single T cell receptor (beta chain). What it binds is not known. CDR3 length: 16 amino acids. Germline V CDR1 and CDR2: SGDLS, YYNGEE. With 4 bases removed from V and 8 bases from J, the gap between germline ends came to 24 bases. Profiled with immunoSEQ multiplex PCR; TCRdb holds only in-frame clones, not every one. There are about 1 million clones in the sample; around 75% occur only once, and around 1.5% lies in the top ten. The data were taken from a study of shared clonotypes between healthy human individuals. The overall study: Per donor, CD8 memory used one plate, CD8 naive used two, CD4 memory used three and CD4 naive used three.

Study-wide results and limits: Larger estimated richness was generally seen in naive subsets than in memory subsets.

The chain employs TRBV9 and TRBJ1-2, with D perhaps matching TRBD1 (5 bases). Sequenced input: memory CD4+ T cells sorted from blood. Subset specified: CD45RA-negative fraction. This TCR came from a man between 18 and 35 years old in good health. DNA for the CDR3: TGTGCCAGCAGCCCAAGCCCAGGGCGGGGTTCAGGGGGCTACACCTTC. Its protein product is CASSPSPGRGSGGYTF.